Presented here are 26 T cell receptor beta chains from one specimen sequenced in a study of T cells in narcolepsy. The table came from immunoSEQ multiplex PCR; TCRdb's copy has only in-frame clones and leaves some out. The sample consists of tens of thousands of clones, 82% of them appearing once. The sequencing sample was made of CD45RA- memory CD4+ T cells from PBMCs. These receptors all stem from a human donor with narcolepsy.

The chain joins TRBV7-2 to TRBJ2-1; either TRBD1 or TRBD2 may fit D (5 bases each). Looked up from germline, CDR1 is SGHTA and CDR2 is FQGNSA. The V and J ends lost 2 bases and 12 bases respectively, with 14 bases between them. CDR3 size: 13 residues. The CDR3 region has the DNA TGTGCCAGCAGCTTACCTGGGGGAAGGGGGCAGTTCTTC. Its protein is CASSLPGGRGQFF.

The V and J genes are TRBV5-1 and TRBJ1-1; TRBD1 might be the D (6 bases). The CDR3 is 15 amino acids. CDR1 SGHRS and CDR2 YFSETQ come from the germline V gene. Trimming removed 4 bases from V and 4 bases from J, with 17 bases in between. The CDR3 protein is CASSTFPGDATEAFF. The CDR3 region has the DNA TGCGCCAGCAGCACTTTCCCAGGGGACGCCACTGAAGCTTTCTTT.

The CDR3 DNA is TGTGCCAGCAGTCGACAGGGGGTTCCCTACGAGCAGTACTTC. It yields the protein CASSRQGVPYEQYF. The V gene is TRBV6-5, the J gene TRBJ2-7; TRBD1 aligns across 9 bases. The CDR3 spans 14 residues. Germline CDR1 is MNHEY and CDR2 is SVGAGI. The V and J ends lost 5 bases and 2 bases, in that order; junction bases with no gene match: 4.

V is TRBV9 and J is TRBJ2-7; 9 bases are a match to TRBD1. Per germline, CDR1 SGDLS and CDR2 YYNGEE. Trimming at V came to 4 bases and at J to 6 bases, leaving 11 bases not matched to a gene. The CDR3 sequence is 15 residues long. In DNA, the CDR3 is TGTGCCAGCAGCCCCCGAGACAGGGGGAACAGCGAGCAGTACTTC. Protein: CASSPRDRGNSEQYF.

The genes are TRBV6-1 and TRBJ2-1, with D tentatively TRBD2 (6 bases). Germline V gene sequence: CDR1 MNHNS, CDR2 SASEGT. The ends were cut back, 4 bases at V and 4 bases at J, with 17 bases in the middle. The CDR3 extends over 16 amino acids. The CDR3 spells CASSGRRAGTYNEQFF. Here the CDR3 DNA reads TGTGCCAGCAGTGGTCGTAGGGCAGGGACTTACAATGAGCAGTTCTTC.

This chain uses TRBV2 with TRBJ1-1, with D maybe TRBD1 (6 bases). The CDR3 is 16 residues long. V shed 6 bases and J shed 5 bases, with 22 bases lying between them. Germline V gene lookup returns CDR1 SNHLY and CDR2 FYNNEI. The CDR3 DNA reads TGTGCCAGCAGAGTGTCCGGGACACATTTGGATACTGAAGCTTTCTTT. Its protein product is CASRVSGTHLDTEAFF.

The CDR3 DNA follows: TGTGCCAGCAGCCCGGGACCAAACAATGAGCAGTTCTTC. It translates to CASSPGPNNEQFF. J is TRBJ2-1 and V is TRBV7-3; the D gene could be TRBD1 or TRBD2 (5 bases each). The CDR3 is 13 residues long. Germline V gives CDR1 SGHTA, CDR2 FQGTGA. V lost 5 bases and J lost 5, with 10 bases in between.

The table lists this clone with a count of one. The V and J genes are TRBV7-8 and TRBJ2-5; D possibly matches TRBD1 or TRBD2 (6 bases each). The CDR3 contains 17 residues. The germline gives CDR1 SGHVS, CDR2 FQNEAQ. V lost 0 bases and J 2 bases, leaving 16 bases between the germline ends. The DNA of the CDR3 is TGTGCCAGCAGCTTAGCGGGCAGGGGAGCGGGTCAAGAGACCCAGTACTTC. Its translation: CASSLAGRGAGQETQYF.

The chain couples TRBV7-8 to TRBJ2-2; tentatively, D is TRBD1 (6 bases). This CDR3 is built from 15 residues. V shed 7 bases and J shed 3 bases, with 15 bases lying between them. Germline V CDR1 and CDR2: SGHVS, FQNEAQ. CDR3 bases: TGTGCCAGCACCCAAGGGACATCTCACACCGGGGAGCTGTTTTTT. Translated, it gives CASTQGTSHTGELFF.

This chain connects TRBV5-1 to TRBJ2-7; TRBD1 aligns across 7 bases. Trimming cost V 4 bases and J 0 bases; bases outside gene matches: 4. The germline V gene has CDR1 SGHRS and CDR2 YFSETQ. The CDR3 totals 14 residues. The DNA for the CDR3 is TGCGCCAGCAGCCCCTGGGACAGCTCCTACGAGCAGTACTTC. Translation: CASSPWDSSYEQYF.

V and J are TRBV6-6 and TRBJ2-7, with D maybe TRBD1 (6 bases). V lost 8 bases and J 5 bases, leaving 22 bases between the germline ends. CDR1 is MNHNY and CDR2 is SVGAGI in the germline V gene (reference sequence). The CDR3 consists of 15 residues. The CDR3: CASRNTGHALDEQYF. The DNA for the CDR3 is TGTGCCAGCCGAAACACAGGGCACGCATTAGACGAGCAGTACTTC.

This clone is a singleton in its sample. The chain employs TRBV7-2 and TRBJ1-1; D uncertain. Germline values: CDR1 SGHTA, CDR2 FQGNSA. The V gene lost 1 base and the J gene lost 1 base, with 7 bases spanning the gap. The CDR3 extends over 14 amino acids. Here the CDR3 DNA reads TGTGCCAGCAGCTTAGTTTACAGGAACACTGAAGCTTTCTTT. It translates to CASSLVYRNTEAFF.

The V call is TRBV9, the J call TRBJ2-1, with 7 bases that match TRBD2. Germline V gene data show CDR1 as SGDLS and CDR2 as YYNGEE. With 0 bases clipped from V and 8 bases from J, the junction kept 8 bases outside the gene matches. The CDR3 loop spans 15 amino acids. CDR3 region: CASSVVTGEGHEQFF. As DNA, the CDR3 is TGTGCCAGCAGCGTAGTTACCGGGGAGGGGCATGAGCAGTTCTTC.

The V and J genes are TRBV27 and TRBJ2-6; the D is unclear. Looked up from germline, CDR1 is MNHEY and CDR2 is SMNVEV (reference sequence). Trimming stripped 6 bases from V and 4 bases from J, with 13 bases between. The CDR3 spans 15 residues. This CDR3 is CASSLRLAGANVLTF. The CDR3 nucleotides read TGTGCCAGCAGCCTTCGGCTCGCGGGGGCCAACGTCCTGACTTTC.

V gene TRBV4-1 combines with J gene TRBJ2-7; D unclear. The germline V and J ends were trimmed by 3 bases and 3 bases, with 15 bases remaining between them. CDR1 is MGHRA and CDR2 is YSYEKL in the germline V gene. The CDR3 length is 15 residues. CDR3 residues: CASSHSFVGYYEQYF. CDR3 nucleotide sequence: TGCGCCAGCAGCCACTCGTTTGTGGGTTACTACGAGCAGTACTTC.

The genes are TRBV7-9 and TRBJ2-7; D is perhaps TRBD2 (5 bases). Trimming removed 1 base from V and 5 bases from J, with 18 bases in between. The CDR3 contains 16 residues. CDR1 and CDR2 (germline): SEHNR, FQNEAQ (reference sequence). For the CDR3, the DNA is TGTGCCAGCAGCTTAGTATCGGGCGGGCTGCGCAACGAGCAGTACTTC. Encoded protein: CASSLVSGGLRNEQYF.

The V call is TRBV16, the J call TRBJ1-3, with a possible D match to TRBD1 (5 bases). This CDR3 contains 15 residues. The germline CDR1 and CDR2 sequences are KGHSY and FQNENV. V dropped 4 bases and J dropped 0 bases, with 10 bases sitting between them. The CDR3 bases are TGTGCCAGCAGCCCTGACAGCTACTCTGGAAACACCATATATTTT. The encoded protein is CASSPDSYSGNTIYF.

The rearrangement links TRBV7-9 to TRBJ2-2, with D maybe TRBD2 (5 bases). This CDR3 comprises 15 residues. The V end was cut by 3 bases, the J end by 6 bases, with 14 bases between. CDR1 and CDR2 from the germline V gene are SEHNR and FQNEAQ (reference sequence). The DNA for the CDR3 is TGTGCCAGCAGCTTTCGGGAAGGAGTATCCGGGGAGCTGTTTTTT. Its protein product is CASSFREGVSGELFF.

The chain combines TRBV6-5 with TRBJ1-2, with 7 bases fitting TRBD1. The germline gives CDR1 MNHEY, CDR2 SVGAGI. CDR3 length: 12 residues. After removal of 6 bases from V and 8 bases from J, the junction contained 6 bases not matched to a gene. In DNA, the CDR3 is TGTGCCAGCAGCAAGACAGGGTGGGGCTACACCTTC. Protein: CASSKTGWGYTF.

The chain joins TRBV18 to TRBJ2-7, with TRBD1 matching over 10 bases. CDR3 length: 16 amino acids. Germline CDR1 KGHSH, CDR2 LQKENI. The junction had 8 bases not matched to a gene; V was cut back by 0 bases and J by 6 bases. CDR3 DNA sequence: TGTGCCAGCTCACCACCGTGGGGGACAGGGGCCTCCGAGCAGTACTTC. Translating gives CASSPPWGTGASEQYF. Filled out from reference TRBV18 and TRBJ2-7, the complete variable domain reads NAGVMQNPRHLVRRRGQEARLRCSPMKGHSHVYWYRQLPEEGLKFMVYLQKENIIDESGMPKERFSAEFPKEGPSILRIQQVVRGDSAAYFCASSPPWGTGASEQYFGPGTRLTVT.

This clone has only a few counts. V is TRBV4-3 and J is TRBJ2-3; weak D call: TRBD2 (7 bases). This CDR3 spans 17 amino acids. The germline CDR1 and CDR2 sequences are LGHNA and YSLEER. Trimming removed 0 bases at V and 0 bases at J, with 13 bases between. DNA for the CDR3: TGCGCCAGCAGCCAAGATCTGGAGGGGGGGAGCACAGATACGCAGTATTTT. It specifies CASSQDLEGGSTDTQYF.

The chain employs TRBV6-1 and TRBJ2-7; TRBD1 aligns across 10 bases. The CDR3 totals 15 residues. From germline, CDR1 is MNHNS and CDR2 SASEGT. V shed 4 bases, J shed 5 bases, and the junction held 8 bases outside the gene matches. CDR3 sequence (DNA): TGTGCCAGCAGTGGTGAGACAGGGGGCGCCCACGAGCAGTACTTC. Its translation: CASSGETGGAHEQYF.

This chain connects TRBV5-6 to TRBJ1-3; D not resolved. Trimming took 1 base from V and 0 from J, leaving 8 bases between them. CDR3 size: 15 residues. Germline CDR1 is SGHDT and CDR2 is YYEEEE. The CDR3, as DNA: TGTGCCAGCAGCTTGCAGGAGATCTCTGGAAACACCATATATTTT. Amino acids: CASSLQEISGNTIYF.

The J gene is TRBJ1-1, the V gene TRBV7-9, with D uncertain. Germline V gives CDR1 SEHNR, CDR2 FQNEAQ (reference sequence). The CDR3 length is 14 residues. Trimming stripped 1 base from V and 0 bases from J, with 6 bases between. CDR3 DNA: TGTGCCAGCAGCTTAGGACGTCTGAACACTGAAGCTTTCTTT. This codes for CASSLGRLNTEAFF.

Written as DNA, the CDR3 is TGTGCCAGCAGTATGAGGGGCCGGTCAGATACGCAGTATTTT. This gives the protein CASSMRGRSDTQYF. J is TRBJ2-3 and V is TRBV6-5; tentatively, D is TRBD1 or TRBD2 (5 bases each). CDR1 is MNHEY and CDR2 is SVGAGI in the germline V gene. V lost 5 bases to trimming and J lost 4 bases, with 13 bases between them. CDR3 length: 14 amino acids.

This chain connects TRBV28 to TRBJ2-7; D is ambiguous. CDR1 is MDHEN, CDR2 SYDVKM, per germline. CDR3 length: 10 residues. V lost 8 bases and J lost 2, with 4 bases in between. As DNA, the CDR3 is TGTGCCAGCGGGGCCTACGAGCAGTACTTC. Its protein is CASGAYEQYF.